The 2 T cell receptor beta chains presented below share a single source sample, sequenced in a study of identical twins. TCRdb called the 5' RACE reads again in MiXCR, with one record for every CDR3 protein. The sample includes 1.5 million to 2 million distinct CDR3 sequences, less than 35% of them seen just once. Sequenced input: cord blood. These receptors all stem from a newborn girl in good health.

CDR3 in DNA: TGTGCCAGCAGCGGAGCTGAGGGTGCTTCCACCTCGTATGGCTACACCTTC. This codes for CASSGAEGASTSYGYTF. The J gene is TRBJ1-2, the V gene TRBV9; D not certain. The CDR3 has 17 residues. Trimming pared 3 bases from V and 5 bases from J, leaving 23 bases between. Germline values: CDR1 SGDLS, CDR2 YYNGEE.

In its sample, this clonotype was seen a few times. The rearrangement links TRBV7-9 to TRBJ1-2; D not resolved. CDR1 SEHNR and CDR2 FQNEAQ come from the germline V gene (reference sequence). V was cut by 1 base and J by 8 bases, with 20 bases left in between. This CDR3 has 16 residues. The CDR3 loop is CASSLVGPGRTKGYTF. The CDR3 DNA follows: TGTGCCAGCAGCTTAGTGGGCCCGGGCAGAACGAAAGGCTACACCTTC. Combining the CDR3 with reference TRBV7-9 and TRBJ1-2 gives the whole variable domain DTGVSQNPRHKITKRGQNVTFRCDPISEHNRLYWYRQTLGQGPEFLTYFQNEAQLEKSRLLSDRFSAERPKGSFSTLEIQRTEQGDSAMYLCASSLVGPGRTKGYTFGSGTRLTVV.